The sample holds a few counts of the clone carrying this T cell receptor beta chain. Germline values: CDR1 MDHEN, CDR2 SYDVKM. The V and J ends lost 6 bases and 0 bases, in that order; junction bases with no gene match: 3. There are 15 residues in the CDR3. PCR primers comprised 60 Vbeta and 13 Jbeta primers. In the source study's methods: Unique TCR beta chains numbered around 75 million in a later analysis, with about 11 million shared. Here immunoSEQ multiplex PCR was the method, and the copy in TCRdb shows in-frame clones only, minus some. V, J and clone size are taken as reported in that table, and D and trimming were inferred from the DNA itself. The sample includes some 130,000 clones, approximately 70% of them seen just once. This record belongs to a study of cytomegalovirus exposure and HLA in healthy donors.

Sequenced: PBMCs. V and J are TRBV28 and TRBJ1-4; TRBD1 matches 8 bases. This receptor was taken from a human donor in good health. The CDR3 region has the DNA TGTGCCAGCAGGGGACAGGTCGCAACTAATGAAAAACTGTTTTTT. This translates into CASRGQVATNEKLFF. The full variable domain, with the rest looked up from reference TRBV28 and TRBJ1-4, is DVKVTQSSRYLVKRTGEKVFLECVQDMDHENMFWYRQDPGLGLRLIYFSYDVKMKEKGDIPEGYSVSREKKERFSLILESASTNQTSMYLCASRGQVATNEKLFFGSGTQLSVL.